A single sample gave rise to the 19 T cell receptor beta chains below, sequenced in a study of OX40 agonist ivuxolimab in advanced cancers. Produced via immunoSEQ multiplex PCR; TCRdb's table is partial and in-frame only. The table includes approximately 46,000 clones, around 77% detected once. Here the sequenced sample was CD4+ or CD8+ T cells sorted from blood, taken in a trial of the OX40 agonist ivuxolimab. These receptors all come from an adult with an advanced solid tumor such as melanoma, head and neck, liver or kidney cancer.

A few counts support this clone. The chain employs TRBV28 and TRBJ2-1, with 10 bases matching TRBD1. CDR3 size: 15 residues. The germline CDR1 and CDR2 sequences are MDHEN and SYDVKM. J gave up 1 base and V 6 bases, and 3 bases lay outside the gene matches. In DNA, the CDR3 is TGTGCCAGCAGGACAGGGGGCGCATCCTACAATGAGCAGTTCTTC. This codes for CASRTGGASYNEQFF.

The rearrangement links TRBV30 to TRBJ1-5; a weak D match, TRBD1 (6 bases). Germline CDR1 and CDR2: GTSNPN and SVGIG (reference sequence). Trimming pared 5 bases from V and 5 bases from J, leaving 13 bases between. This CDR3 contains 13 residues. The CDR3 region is CAWGRGGYQPQHF. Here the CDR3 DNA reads TGTGCCTGGGGGCGGGGGGGCTATCAGCCCCAGCATTTT. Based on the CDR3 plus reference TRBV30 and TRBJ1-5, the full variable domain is SQTIHQWPATLVQPVGSPLSLECTVEGTSNPNLYWYRQAAGRGLQLLFYSVGIGQISSEVPQNLSASRPQDRQFILSSKKLLLSDSGFYLCAWGRGGYQPQHFGDGTRLSIL.

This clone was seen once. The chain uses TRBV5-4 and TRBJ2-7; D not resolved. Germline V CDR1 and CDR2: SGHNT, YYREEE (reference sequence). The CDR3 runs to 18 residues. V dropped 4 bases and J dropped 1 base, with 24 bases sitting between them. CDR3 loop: CASSPRTPGDLLSYEQYF. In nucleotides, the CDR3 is TGTGCCAGCAGCCCAAGAACTCCGGGCGACCTCCTTTCCTACGAGCAGTACTTC.

The CDR3 DNA reads as TGTGCCACCAGCAGAGACAGGTACACAGAGACCCAGTACTTC. This translates into CATSRDRYTETQYF. The gene calls are TRBV15 and TRBJ2-5; no definite D call. CDR1 is LNHNV and CDR2 is YYDKDF in the germline V gene (reference sequence). The CDR3 runs to 14 residues. V was shortened by 0 bases and J by 4 bases, with 9 bases between the two germline ends.

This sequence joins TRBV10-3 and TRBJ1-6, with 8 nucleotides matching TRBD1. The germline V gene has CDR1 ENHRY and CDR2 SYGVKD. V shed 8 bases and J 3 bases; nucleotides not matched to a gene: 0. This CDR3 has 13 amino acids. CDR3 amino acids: CAIGQGYNSPLHF. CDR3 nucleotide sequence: TGTGCCATCGGACAGGGCTATAATTCACCCCTCCACTTT.

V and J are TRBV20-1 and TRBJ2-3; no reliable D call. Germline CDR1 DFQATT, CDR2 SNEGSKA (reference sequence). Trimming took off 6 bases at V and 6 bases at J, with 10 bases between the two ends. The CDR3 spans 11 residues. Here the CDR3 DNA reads TGCAGTGCATATCAAGGGGATACGCAGTATTTT. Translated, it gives CSAYQGDTQYF.

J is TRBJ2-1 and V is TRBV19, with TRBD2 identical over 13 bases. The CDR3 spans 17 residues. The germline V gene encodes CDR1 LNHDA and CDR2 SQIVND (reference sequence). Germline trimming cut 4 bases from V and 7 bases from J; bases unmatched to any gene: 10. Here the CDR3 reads CASSKRTSGSGLNEQFF. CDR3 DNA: TGTGCCAGTAGTAAACGGACTAGCGGGAGTGGGTTAAATGAGCAGTTCTTC.

CDR3 coding DNA: TGTGCCAGCAGCTTCTCGGGGGATGGCTACACCTTC. This codes for CASSFSGDGYTF. V usage is TRBV11-1 and J usage is TRBJ1-2; tentatively, D is TRBD1 (5 bases). This CDR3 is 12 amino acids long. The germline CDR1 and CDR2 sequences are SGHAT and FQDESV (reference sequence). V lost 3 bases and J lost 6, with 8 bases in between.

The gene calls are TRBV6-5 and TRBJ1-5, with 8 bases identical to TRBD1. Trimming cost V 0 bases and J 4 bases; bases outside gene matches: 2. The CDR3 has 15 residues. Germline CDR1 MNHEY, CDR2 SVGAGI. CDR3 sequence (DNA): TGTGCCAGCAGTTACTCGGGACAGGTAAATCAGCCCCAGCATTTT. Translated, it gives CASSYSGQVNQPQHF.

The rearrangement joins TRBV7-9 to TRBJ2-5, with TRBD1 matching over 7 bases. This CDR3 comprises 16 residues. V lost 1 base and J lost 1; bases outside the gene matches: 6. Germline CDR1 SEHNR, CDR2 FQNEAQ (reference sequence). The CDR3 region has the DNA TGTGCCAGCAGCTTAGGTACAGGGGCCCCCCAAGAGACCCAGTACTTC. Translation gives CASSLGTGAPQETQYF.

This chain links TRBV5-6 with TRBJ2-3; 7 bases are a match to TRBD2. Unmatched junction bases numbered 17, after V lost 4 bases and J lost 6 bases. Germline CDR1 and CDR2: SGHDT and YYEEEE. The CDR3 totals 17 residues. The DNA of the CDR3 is TGTGCCAGCAGCGTTCGGGTGCGGGAGATCACGGGGGATACGCAGTATTTT. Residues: CASSVRVREITGDTQYF.

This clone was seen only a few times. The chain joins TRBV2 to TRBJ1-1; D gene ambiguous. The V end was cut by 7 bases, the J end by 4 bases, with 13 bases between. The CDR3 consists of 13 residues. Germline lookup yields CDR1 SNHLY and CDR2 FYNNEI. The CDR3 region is CASTASRPTEAFF. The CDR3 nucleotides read TGTGCCAGCACGGCCAGCCGACCCACTGAAGCTTTCTTT.

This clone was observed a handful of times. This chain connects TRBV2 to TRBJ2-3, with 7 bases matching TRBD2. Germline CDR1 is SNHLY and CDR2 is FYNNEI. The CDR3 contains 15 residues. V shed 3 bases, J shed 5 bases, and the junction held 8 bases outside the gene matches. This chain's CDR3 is CASSEWASGGDTQYF. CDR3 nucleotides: TGTGCCAGCAGTGAGTGGGCTAGCGGAGGAGATACGCAGTATTTT. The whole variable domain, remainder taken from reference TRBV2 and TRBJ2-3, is EPEVTQTPSHQVTQMGQEVILRCVPISNHLYFYWYRQILGQKVEFLVSFYNNEISEKSEIFDDQFSVERPDGSNFTLKIRSTKLEDSAMYFCASSEWASGGDTQYFGPGTRLTVL.

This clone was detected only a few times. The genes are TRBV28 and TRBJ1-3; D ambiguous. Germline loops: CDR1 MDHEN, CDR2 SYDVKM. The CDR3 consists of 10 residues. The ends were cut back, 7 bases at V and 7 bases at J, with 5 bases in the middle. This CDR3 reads CASIKNTIYF. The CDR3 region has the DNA TGTGCCAGCATCAAGAACACCATATATTTT.

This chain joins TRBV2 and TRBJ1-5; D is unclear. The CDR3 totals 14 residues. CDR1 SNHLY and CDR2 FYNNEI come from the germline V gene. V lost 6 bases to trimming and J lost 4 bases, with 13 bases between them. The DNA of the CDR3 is TGTGCCAGCAGCGGCGGGAGGTTTAATCAGCCCCAGCATTTT. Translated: CASSGGRFNQPQHF.

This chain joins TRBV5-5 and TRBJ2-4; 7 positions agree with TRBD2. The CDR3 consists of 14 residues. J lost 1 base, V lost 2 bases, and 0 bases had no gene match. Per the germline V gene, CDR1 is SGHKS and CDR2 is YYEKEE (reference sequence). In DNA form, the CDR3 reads TGTGCCAGCAGCTTACTAGCGGCCAAAAACATTCAGTACTTC. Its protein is CASSLLAAKNIQYF. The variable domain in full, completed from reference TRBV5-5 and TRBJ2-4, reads DAGVTQSPTHLIKTRGQQVTLRCSPISGHKSVSWYQQVLGQGPQFIFQYYEKEERGRGNFPDRFSARQFPNYSSELNVNALLLGDSALYLCASSLLAAKNIQYFGAGTRLSVL.

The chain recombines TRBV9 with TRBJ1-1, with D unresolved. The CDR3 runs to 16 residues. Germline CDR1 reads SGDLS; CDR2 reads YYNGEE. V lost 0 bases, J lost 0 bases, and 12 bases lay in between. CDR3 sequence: CASSVAPQTMNTEAFF. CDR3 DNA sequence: TGTGCCAGCAGCGTAGCACCTCAGACCATGAACACTGAAGCTTTCTTT.

DNA for the CDR3: TGTGCCAGTAGTGTGATCGGACAGGCCACAGGGAATCAAAACATTCAGTACTTC. This encodes CASSVIGQATGNQNIQYF. The rearrangement links TRBV19 to TRBJ2-4, with 7 positions matching TRBD1. J lost 5 bases, V lost 5 bases, and 18 bases had no gene match. Per the germline V gene, CDR1 is LNHDA and CDR2 is SQIVND (reference sequence). This CDR3 comprises 18 residues.

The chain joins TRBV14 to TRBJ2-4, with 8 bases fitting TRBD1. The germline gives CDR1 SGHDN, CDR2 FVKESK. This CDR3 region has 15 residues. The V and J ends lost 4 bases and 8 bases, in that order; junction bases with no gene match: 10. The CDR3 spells CASSRRRTGSDIQYF. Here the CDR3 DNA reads TGTGCCAGCAGCCGCCGCAGGACAGGGTCAGACATTCAGTACTTC. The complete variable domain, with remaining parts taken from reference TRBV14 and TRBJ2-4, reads EAGVTQFPSHSVIEKGQTVTLRCDPISGHDNLYWYRRVMGKEIKFLLHFVKESKQDESGMPNNRFLAERTGGTYSTLKVQPAELEDSGVYFCASSRRRTGSDIQYFGAGTRLSVL.